This entry is about one T cell receptor (beta chain). The antigen is undetermined. This sample was taken from a study of T cell responses to AZD1222 COVID-19 vaccine. Overall study results and limits: Elevations in Spike-specific TCR breadth and depth followed administration of two AZD1222 doses. Females made up more of the donors, who were largely white British, and clonal diversity may have come out too low.

The CDR3 extends over 16 amino acids. J was trimmed by 2 bases and V by 4 bases; bases with no gene match: 11. Germline loops: CDR1 SGDLS, CDR2 YYNGEE. Produced via immunoSEQ multiplex PCR; TCRdb's table is partial and in-frame only. The data contain about 190,000 clones, about 90% of them singletons. The clonotype originates from an adult in good health. The chain employs TRBV9 and TRBJ2-7; 8 nucleotides agree with TRBD1. The sample in question was peripheral blood, obtained on day 0 of MenACWY control vaccination. CDR3 sequence: CASSLGGTGLTYEQYF. The CDR3, as DNA: TGTGCCAGCAGCCTAGGGGGGACAGGTCTAACCTACGAGCAGTACTTC.